These 14 T cell receptor beta chains originate from one sample sequenced in a study of T cells in Graves' hyperthyroidism and ophthalmopathy. Amplification of TCR beta CDR3 regions was performed using RNA transcripts as template. Carried out on the TCR CDR3, a first-round RT-PCR used the HTBI primer set. TCRdb fed the multiplex PCR reads into MiXCR, producing one record per CDR3 protein. The data hold about 250,000 distinct CDR3 sequences, with almost 25% observed a single time. Material for sequencing was blood. These receptors originate from a middle-aged woman with Graves' ophthalmopathy.

This clonotype was detected ten times or more. This sequence joins TRBV18 and TRBJ2-7; TRBD2 matches 7 bases. The CDR3 is 13 amino acids. Germline CDR1 and CDR2: KGHSH and LQKENI. V shed 6 bases, J shed 2 bases, and the junction held 4 bases outside the gene matches. In DNA, the CDR3 is TGTGCCAGCTCCGGGACTAACGCCTACGAGCAGTACTTC. Protein product: CASSGTNAYEQYF. The full variable domain, with the rest looked up from reference TRBV18 and TRBJ2-7, is NAGVMQNPRHLVRRRGQEARLRCSPMKGHSHVYWYRQLPEEGLKFMVYLQKENIIDESGMPKERFSAEFPKEGPSILRIQQVVRGDSAAYFCASSGTNAYEQYFGPGTRLTVT.

This clonotype was seen ten or more times. The V and J genes are TRBV2 and TRBJ1-6; no clear D. Germline assignment: CDR1 SNHLY and CDR2 FYNNEI. Deletions cut 8 bases from V and 7 bases from J, with 9 bases between. CDR3 size: 12 residues. CDR3 DNA sequence: TGTGCCAGCCGCTTGGACAATTCACCCCTCCACTTT. Its translation is CASRLDNSPLHF.

This clonotype has ten or more counts. The V gene is TRBV12-3 or TRBV12-4, the J gene TRBJ2-5, with 10 bases that match TRBD1. This CDR3 region has 14 residues. V was pared by 5 bases and J by 5 bases, with 5 bases of the junction left unmatched. In DNA form, the CDR3 reads TGTGCCAGCAGTGGGGACAGGGGCTCGGAGACCCAGTACTTC. Its translation is CASSGDRGSETQYF.

This rearrangement joins TRBV7-2 to TRBJ2-7, with D uncertain. V was cut by 2 bases and J by 2 bases, with 10 bases left in between. The CDR3 contains 14 residues. The germline V gene encodes CDR1 SGHTA and CDR2 FQGNSA. The CDR3 DNA reads as TGTGCCAGCAGCTTACCGAAGCCCACCTACGAGCAGTACTTC. Its protein product is CASSLPKPTYEQYF.

This clonotype was recorded at least ten times. CDR3 sequence: CASSDLSMNTEAFF. CDR3 DNA sequence: TGTGCCAGCAGTGATCTATCCATGAACACTGAAGCTTTCTTT. V is TRBV6-1 and J is TRBJ1-1; no firm D call. The CDR3 runs 14 residues. In germline, CDR1 is MNHNS, CDR2 SASEGT. V was pared by 3 bases and J by 0 bases, with 8 bases between.

The chain links TRBV28 to TRBJ1-2; D is undetermined. V gave up 4 bases and J gave up 4 bases, with 13 bases separating them. Germline CDR1 and CDR2: MDHEN and SYDVKM. There are 14 residues in the CDR3. The CDR3: CASSYAAGVYGYTF. CDR3 nucleotides: TGTGCCAGCAGTTACGCTGCAGGAGTCTATGGCTACACCTTC.

This clonotype was detected only once. The V call is TRBV15, the J call TRBJ1-1; D might be TRBD1 (5 bases). The CDR3 spans 14 residues. CDR1 and CDR2 (germline): LNHNV, YYDKDF (reference sequence). V was cut by 1 base and J by 6 bases, with 12 bases left in between. CDR3 nucleotide sequence: TGTGCCACCAGCAGAGGTAGACAGCTTCCTGAAGCTTTCTTT. Residues: CATSRGRQLPEAFF.

The J gene is TRBJ1-5, the V gene TRBV6-1; TRBD1 aligns across 7 bases. Unmatched junction bases numbered 11, after V lost 7 bases and J lost 2 bases. This CDR3 region has 16 residues. CDR1 MNHNS and CDR2 SASEGT come from the germline V gene. CDR3: CASNAVRQGGNQPQHF. For the CDR3, the DNA is TGTGCCAGCAATGCCGTTAGACAGGGAGGCAATCAGCCCCAGCATTTT.

This clonotype came up once. The J gene is TRBJ2-7, the V gene TRBV28; 9 nucleotides line up with TRBD2. The CDR3 runs to 16 residues. V was pared by 11 bases and J by 2 bases, with 16 bases of the junction left unmatched. Per germline, CDR1 MDHEN and CDR2 SYDVKM. In DNA form, the CDR3 reads TGTGCCTTCAAAAAGGCCGGGACTAGCCCCACCTACGAGCAGTACTTC. Amino acids: CAFKKAGTSPTYEQYF.

Many counts were recorded for this clonotype. The genes are TRBV28 and TRBJ1-2, with D possibly matching TRBD1 (5 bases). The CDR3 totals 15 residues. V lost 6 bases and J 0 bases, leaving 14 bases between the germline ends. The V gene's germline CDR1 is MDHEN and CDR2 SYDVKM. CDR3 in DNA: TGTGCCAGCAGAATCGGGACGGGAGCTAACTATGGCTACACCTTC. It is translated as CASRIGTGANYGYTF.

Here the CDR3 DNA reads TGTGCCACGGGACACCCGACCTATAGCAATCAGCCCCAGCATTTT. The encoded protein is CATGHPTYSNQPQHF. V usage is TRBV28 and J usage is TRBJ1-5, with a weak D call TRBD1 (6 bases). There are 15 residues in the CDR3. Germline lookup yields CDR1 MDHEN and CDR2 SYDVKM. Trimming cost V 10 bases and J 0 bases, with 16 bases left between them.

The CDR3 nucleotides are TGTGCCAGCAGAACATCGGGACAGGGGGCGGAATCCTACGAGCAGTACTTC. Its translation: CASRTSGQGAESYEQYF. The J gene is TRBJ2-7, the V gene TRBV6-1; 12 bases line up with TRBD1. The V segment lost 6 bases and the J segment 1 base; nucleotides outside the gene matches: 10. From germline, CDR1 is MNHNS and CDR2 SASEGT. This CDR3 is 17 amino acids long.

In its sample, this clonotype was seen many times. This chain connects TRBV29-1 to TRBJ2-2; no definite D call. V dropped 3 bases and J dropped 1 base, with 6 bases sitting between them. From germline, CDR1 is SQVTM and CDR2 ANQGSEA. There are 13 residues in the CDR3. The chain's CDR3 is CSVEVENTGELFF. DNA of the CDR3: TGCAGCGTTGAGGTGGAGAACACCGGGGAGCTGTTTTTT.

This clonotype has at least ten counts. The rearrangement uses TRBV20-1 and TRBJ2-7; D is perhaps TRBD1 (6 bases). The germline V and J ends were trimmed by 1 base and 6 bases, with 19 bases remaining between them. The length of the CDR3 is 15 residues. Germline-derived CDR1 and CDR2 are DFQATT and SNEGSKA (reference sequence). The CDR3 DNA follows: TGCAGTGCTAGAGGTCAACGGTGGCAGGGGACCGAGCAGTACTTC. This codes for CSARGQRWQGTEQYF.